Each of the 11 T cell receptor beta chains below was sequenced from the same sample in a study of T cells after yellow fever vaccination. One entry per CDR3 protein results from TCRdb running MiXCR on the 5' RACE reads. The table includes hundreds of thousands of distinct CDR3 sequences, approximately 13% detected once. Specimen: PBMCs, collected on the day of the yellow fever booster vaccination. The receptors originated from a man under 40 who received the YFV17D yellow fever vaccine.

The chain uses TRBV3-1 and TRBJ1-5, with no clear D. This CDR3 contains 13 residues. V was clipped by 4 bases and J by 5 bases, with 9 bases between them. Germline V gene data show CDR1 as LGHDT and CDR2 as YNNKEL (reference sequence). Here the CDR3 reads CASSPWIDQPQHF. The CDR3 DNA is TGTGCCAGCAGCCCATGGATAGATCAGCCCCAGCATTTT.

CDR3 in amino acids: CASREQTNTEAFF. DNA for the CDR3: TGCGCCAGCAGGGAGCAGACGAACACTGAAGCTTTCTTT. The genes are TRBV10-2 and TRBJ1-1; D gene unclear. Deletions cut 6 bases from V and 1 base from J, with 9 bases between. The germline V gene encodes CDR1 WSHSY and CDR2 SAAADI. The CDR3 covers 13 residues.

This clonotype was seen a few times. The CDR3, as DNA: TGTGCCTGGAGGGTACAGAACACCGGGGAGCTGTTTTTT. This translates into CAWRVQNTGELFF. The chain couples TRBV30 to TRBJ2-2; D is unclear. Between the trimmed V and J ends, which lost 3 bases and 1 base, there was a span of 6 bases. Germline V gene data show CDR1 as GTSNPN and CDR2 as SVGIG (reference sequence). The CDR3 covers 13 residues. Complete variable domain (other parts from reference TRBV30 and TRBJ2-2): SQTIHQWPATLVQPVGSPLSLECTVEGTSNPNLYWYRQAAGRGLQLLFYSVGIGQISSEVPQNLSASRPQDRQFILSSKKLLLSDSGFYLCAWRVQNTGELFFGEGSRLTVL.

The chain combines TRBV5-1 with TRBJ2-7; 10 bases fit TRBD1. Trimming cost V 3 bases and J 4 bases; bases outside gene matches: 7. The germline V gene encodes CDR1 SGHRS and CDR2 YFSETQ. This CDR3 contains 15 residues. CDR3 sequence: CASSSGGTGVYEQYF. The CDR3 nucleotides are TGCGCCAGCAGCTCGGGCGGGACAGGGGTATACGAGCAGTACTTC.

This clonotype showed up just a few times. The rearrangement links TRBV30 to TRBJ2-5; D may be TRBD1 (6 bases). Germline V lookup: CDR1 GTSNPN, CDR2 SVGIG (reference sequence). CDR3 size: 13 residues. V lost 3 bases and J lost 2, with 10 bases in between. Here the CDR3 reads CAWSFRGQETQYF. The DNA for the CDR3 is TGTGCCTGGAGCTTTAGGGGGCAAGAGACCCAGTACTTC.

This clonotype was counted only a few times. CDR3 in DNA: TGTGCCAGCAGCCCAAACCGAAGGAGCTCCTACGAGCAGTACTTC. Encoded protein: CASSPNRRSSYEQYF. The gene calls are TRBV7-2 and TRBJ2-7; no clear D gene. The germline V gene has CDR1 SGHTA and CDR2 FQGNSA. The CDR3 is made up of 15 amino acids. V was cut by 5 bases and J by 0 bases, with 14 bases left in between.

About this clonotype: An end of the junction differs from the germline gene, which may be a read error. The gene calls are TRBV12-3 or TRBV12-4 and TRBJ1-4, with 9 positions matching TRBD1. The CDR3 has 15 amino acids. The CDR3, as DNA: TGTGCCAGCAGATTAGGGGACAGGGCAGGAGAAAAACTGTTTTTT. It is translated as CASRLGDRAGEKLFF.

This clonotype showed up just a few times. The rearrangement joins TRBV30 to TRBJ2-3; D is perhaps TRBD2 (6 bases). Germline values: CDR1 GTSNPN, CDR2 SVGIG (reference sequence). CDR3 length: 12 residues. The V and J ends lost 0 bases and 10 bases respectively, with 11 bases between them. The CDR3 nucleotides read TGTGCCTGGAGTGTAGGGCGGGACGCGCAGTATTTT. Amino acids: CAWSVGRDAQYF.

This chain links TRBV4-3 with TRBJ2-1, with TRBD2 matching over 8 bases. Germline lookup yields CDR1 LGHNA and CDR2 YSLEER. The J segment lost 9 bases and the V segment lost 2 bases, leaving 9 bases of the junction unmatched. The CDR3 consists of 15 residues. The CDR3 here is CASSQSSGKVGEQFF. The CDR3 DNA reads TGCGCCAGCAGCCAAAGTAGCGGGAAAGTGGGTGAGCAGTTCTTC.

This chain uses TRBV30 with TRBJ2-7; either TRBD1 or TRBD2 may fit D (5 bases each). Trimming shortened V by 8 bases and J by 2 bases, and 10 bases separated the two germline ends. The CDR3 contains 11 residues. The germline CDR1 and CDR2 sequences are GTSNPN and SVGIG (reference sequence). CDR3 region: CARGVAYEQYF. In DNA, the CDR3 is TGTGCCCGAGGGGTTGCCTACGAGCAGTACTTC.

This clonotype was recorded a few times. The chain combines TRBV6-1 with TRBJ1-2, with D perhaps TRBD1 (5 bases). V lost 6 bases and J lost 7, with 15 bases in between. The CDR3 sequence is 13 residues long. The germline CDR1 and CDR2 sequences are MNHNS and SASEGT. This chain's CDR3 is CASSAGRGPGYTF. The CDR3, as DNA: TGTGCCAGCAGCGCCGGAAGGGGCCCTGGCTACACCTTC.